This T cell receptor (beta chain) came from a study of blood T cell repertoires in COVID-19. About the research overall: Researchers got acute and convalescent COVID-19 samples from the United States, Italy and Spain. PBMCs, B-cell-depleted T cells, or T cells provided the cDNA or gDNA that made up the material.

V lost 2 bases and J lost 0; bases outside the gene matches: 9. This CDR3 has 19 residues. CDR1 is SGHRS and CDR2 is YFSETQ in the germline V gene. Sequenced by immunoSEQ multiplex PCR; TCRdb stores in-frame clones only, minus some. Of about 100,000 clones in the sample, around four fifths were seen once. The chain has TRBV5-1 and TRBJ2-6, with 9 nucleotides matching TRBD1. Source material: peripheral blood. The sequence derives from a woman in her 70s with acute or convalescent COVID-19. The CDR3 is CASSFSPGTGPSGANVLTF. In nucleotides, the CDR3 is TGCGCCAGCAGCTTTTCACCCGGGACAGGGCCCTCTGGGGCCAACGTCCTGACTTTC.